These 19 T cell receptor beta chains were sequenced from one sample in a study of a mutant IDH1 vaccine in newly diagnosed glioma. Here immunoSEQ multiplex PCR was the method, and the copy in TCRdb shows in-frame clones only, minus some. The sample lists some 38,000 clones; 75% to 80% were seen once. The time point denotes: week 5, during vaccination. Each vaccine dose was 300 ug of mutant IDH1 20-mer peptide, with topical imiquimod. These receptors lack a known antigen. The sequencing used PBMCs, collected from a glioma patient whose treatment included an IDH1 peptide vaccine. Receptors originate from a man aged 40-49 years with glioma.

Only a few counts were recorded for this clone. The rearrangement uses TRBV29-1 and TRBJ1-1; D might be TRBD1 (5 bases). The CDR3 loop spans 13 amino acids. Per germline, CDR1 SQVTM and CDR2 ANQGSEA. V was clipped by 3 bases and J by 0 bases, with 8 bases between them. For the CDR3, the DNA is TGCAGCGTTGAGGGGGACCTGAACACTGAAGCTTTCTTT. Translated: CSVEGDLNTEAFF.

This clone was counted a few times. The chain couples TRBV28 to TRBJ2-1; TRBD2 might be the D (6 bases). This CDR3 spans 14 amino acids. V lost 8 bases to trimming and J lost 1 base, with 12 bases between them. CDR1 and CDR2 from the germline V gene are MDHEN and SYDVKM. Here the CDR3 reads CASCGTGSYNEQFF. DNA of the CDR3: TGTGCCAGCTGTGGGACTGGGTCCTACAATGAGCAGTTCTTC.

V is TRBV6-5 and J is TRBJ1-6; D is possibly TRBD1 (6 bases). V dropped 4 bases and J dropped 1 base, with 11 bases sitting between them. Germline assignment: CDR1 MNHEY and CDR2 SVGAGI. The CDR3 extends over 16 amino acids. The CDR3 reads CASSSQGFSYNSPLHF. CDR3 DNA sequence: TGTGCCAGCAGTTCACAGGGCTTTTCCTATAATTCACCCCTCCACTTT.

The DNA of the CDR3 is TGTGCCATCAGTGAGGCGCCAGGGGATGGCTACACCTTC. Its translation is CAISEAPGDGYTF. This chain connects TRBV10-3 to TRBJ1-2, with D possibly matching TRBD1 (6 bases). The germline V gene encodes CDR1 ENHRY and CDR2 SYGVKD. The CDR3 totals 13 residues. V was cut by 2 bases and J by 6 bases, with 10 bases left in between.

The chain couples TRBV2 to TRBJ1-6; 12 positions match TRBD1. The junction had 4 bases not matched to a gene; V was cut back by 5 bases and J by 8 bases. Germline loops: CDR1 SNHLY, CDR2 FYNNEI. There are 15 residues in the CDR3. The CDR3 here is CASSPGTGGHSPLHF. DNA for the CDR3: TGTGCCAGCAGTCCCGGGACAGGGGGCCATTCACCCCTCCACTTT.

This chain joins TRBV10-3 and TRBJ2-1, with 7 bases identical to TRBD1. CDR1 and CDR2 (germline): ENHRY, SYGVKD. The CDR3 contains 14 residues. The trim removed 3 bases at V and 4 bases at J, leaving 3 bases unmatched. The CDR3 coding sequence is TGTGCCATCAGTGAAACGACAGGGTACAATGAGCAGTTCTTC. It translates to CAISETTGYNEQFF.

This clone was picked up one time. CDR3: CASSSRWGSNQPQHF. CDR3 DNA sequence: TGTGCCAGCAGCTCCCGCTGGGGGTCAAATCAGCCCCAGCATTTT. The V call is TRBV5-6, the J call TRBJ1-5; maybe TRBD1 (5 bases). V lost 3 bases and J lost 4, with 14 bases in between. This CDR3 has 15 residues. Germline values: CDR1 SGHDT, CDR2 YYEEEE.

This chain connects TRBV5-1 to TRBJ1-1; D remains unclear. The V and J ends lost 4 bases and 1 base respectively, with 11 bases between them. Germline V gives CDR1 SGHRS, CDR2 YFSETQ. CDR3 size: 14 residues. CDR3 sequence reads: CASSDHSGNTEAFF. The DNA for the CDR3 is TGCGCCAGCAGCGACCATTCAGGGAACACTGAAGCTTTCTTT.

This chain links TRBV5-1 with TRBJ2-7, with TRBD2 matching over 8 bases. Per germline, CDR1 SGHRS and CDR2 YFSETQ. The CDR3 extends over 13 amino acids. The trim removed 6 bases at V and 3 bases at J, leaving 5 bases unmatched. The DNA of the CDR3 is TGCGCCAGCACCCGGGGGGGGAGCTACGAGCAGTACTTC. Protein sequence: CASTRGGSYEQYF. Based on the CDR3 plus reference TRBV5-1 and TRBJ2-7, the full variable domain is KAGVTQTPRYLIKTRGQQVTLSCSPISGHRSVSWYQQTPGQGLQFLFEYFSETQRNKGNFPGRFSGRQFSNSRSEMNVSTLELGDSALYLCASTRGGSYEQYFGPGTRLTVT.

This clone was picked up one time. The chain uses TRBV30 and TRBJ1-6; 8 nucleotides line up with TRBD1. The CDR3 covers 13 residues. V was pared by 5 bases and J by 5 bases, with 2 bases of the junction left unmatched. CDR1 and CDR2 (germline): GTSNPN, SVGIG (reference sequence). In DNA form, the CDR3 reads TGTGCCTGGGCGACAGGGGATAATTCACCCCTCCACTTT. Translated: CAWATGDNSPLHF.

This chain links TRBV5-1 with TRBJ2-5; D is unresolved. Germline lookup yields CDR1 SGHRS and CDR2 YFSETQ. CDR3 length: 14 amino acids. V lost 3 bases and J lost 5, with 14 bases in between. Here the CDR3 reads CASSYNGLGETQYF. The DNA of the CDR3 is TGCGCCAGCAGCTACAACGGGTTAGGGGAGACCCAGTACTTC. The whole variable domain, remainder taken from reference TRBV5-1 and TRBJ2-5, is KAGVTQTPRYLIKTRGQQVTLSCSPISGHRSVSWYQQTPGQGLQFLFEYFSETQRNKGNFPGRFSGRQFSNSRSEMNVSTLELGDSALYLCASSYNGLGETQYFGPGTRLLVL.

The chain links TRBV30 to TRBJ2-3; no clear D gene. Per the germline V gene, CDR1 is GTSNPN and CDR2 is SVGIG (reference sequence). The ends were cut back, 5 bases at V and 8 bases at J, with 8 bases in the middle. The length of the CDR3 is 10 residues. The CDR3 DNA sequence: TGTGCCTGGCTAGAAGCTACGCAGTATTTT. It encodes CAWLEATQYF.

In this sample, this clone turned up a few times. V usage is TRBV2 and J usage is TRBJ1-2; no reliable D call. This CDR3 contains 11 residues. CDR1 and CDR2 (germline): SNHLY, FYNNEI. V gave up 6 bases and J gave up 9 bases, with 11 bases separating them. CDR3 amino acids: CASRDGDSYTF. In nucleotides, the CDR3 is TGTGCCAGCAGAGACGGGGATAGCTACACCTTC.

The CDR3 protein is CASSEGGTPKDEQYF. The CDR3 DNA reads TGTGCCAGCAGTGAGGGCGGGACACCTAAGGACGAGCAGTACTTC. The V gene is TRBV25-1, the J gene TRBJ2-7; D may match TRBD1 or TRBD2 (6 bases each). The V gene lost 3 bases and the J gene lost 5 bases, with 17 bases spanning the gap. Germline V gene lookup returns CDR1 MGHDK and CDR2 SYGVNS. CDR3 length equals 15 residues.

The chain combines TRBV9 with TRBJ2-3; TRBD2 matches 11 bases. The V and J ends lost 0 bases and 9 bases, in that order; junction bases with no gene match: 3. CDR1 SGDLS and CDR2 YYNGEE come from the germline V gene. This CDR3 contains 14 residues. The CDR3 DNA reads as TGTGCCAGCAGCGTAGGAACTAGCGGGGGAACGCAGTATTTT. This translates into CASSVGTSGGTQYF.

The chain recombines TRBV2 with TRBJ2-5, with 7 bases identical to TRBD1. Trimming cost V 3 bases and J 5 bases; bases outside gene matches: 6. Germline assignment: CDR1 SNHLY and CDR2 FYNNEI. This CDR3 has 14 residues. The CDR3 spells CASSDTQGSETQYF. The CDR3 region has the DNA TGTGCCAGCAGTGATACACAGGGGAGTGAGACCCAGTACTTC.

The V gene is TRBV25-1, the J gene TRBJ1-2; TRBD1 matches at 9 bases. This CDR3 comprises 15 residues. Germline values: CDR1 MGHDK, CDR2 SYGVNS. V lost 2 bases, J lost 3 bases, and 4 bases stayed unmatched. The CDR3 DNA follows: TGTGCCAGCAGTGAAGGGACAGGGCCGTACTATGGCTACACCTTC. Its translation is CASSEGTGPYYGYTF.

The chain combines TRBV5-1 with TRBJ2-3, with D possibly being TRBD1 or TRBD2 (6 bases each). In germline, CDR1 is SGHRS, CDR2 YFSETQ. This CDR3 region has 14 residues. Trimming pared 4 bases from V and 2 bases from J, leaving 11 bases between. In DNA, the CDR3 is TGCGCCAGCAGCCCCGGGGGCTACACAGATACGCAGTATTTT. Translation gives CASSPGGYTDTQYF.

This clone is termed medium-sized. The chain employs TRBV6-5 and TRBJ2-5; the D is unclear. This CDR3 is 15 amino acids long. V lost 1 base and J lost 9, with 18 bases in between. Germline CDR1 MNHEY, CDR2 SVGAGI. The CDR3 coding sequence is TGTGCCAGCAGTTACTATCCCCCCCCGAAGGTCTCCCAGTACTTC. It specifies CASSYYPPPKVSQYF.